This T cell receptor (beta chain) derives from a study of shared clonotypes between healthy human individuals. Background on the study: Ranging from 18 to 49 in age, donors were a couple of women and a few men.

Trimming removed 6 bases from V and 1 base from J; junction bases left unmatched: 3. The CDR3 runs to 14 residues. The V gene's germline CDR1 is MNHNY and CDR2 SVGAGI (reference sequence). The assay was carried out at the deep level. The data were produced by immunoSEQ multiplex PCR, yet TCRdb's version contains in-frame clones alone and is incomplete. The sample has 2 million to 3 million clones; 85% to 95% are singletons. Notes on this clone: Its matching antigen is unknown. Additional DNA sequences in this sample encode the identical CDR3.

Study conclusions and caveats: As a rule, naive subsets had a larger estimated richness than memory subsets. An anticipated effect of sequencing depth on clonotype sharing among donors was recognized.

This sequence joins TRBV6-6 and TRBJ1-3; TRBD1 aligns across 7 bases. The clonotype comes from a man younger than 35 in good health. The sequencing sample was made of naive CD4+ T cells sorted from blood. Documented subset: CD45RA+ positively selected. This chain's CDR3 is CASSLTGSGNTIYF. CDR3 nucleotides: TGTGCCAGCAGCTTGACAGGGTCTGGAAACACCATATATTTT.